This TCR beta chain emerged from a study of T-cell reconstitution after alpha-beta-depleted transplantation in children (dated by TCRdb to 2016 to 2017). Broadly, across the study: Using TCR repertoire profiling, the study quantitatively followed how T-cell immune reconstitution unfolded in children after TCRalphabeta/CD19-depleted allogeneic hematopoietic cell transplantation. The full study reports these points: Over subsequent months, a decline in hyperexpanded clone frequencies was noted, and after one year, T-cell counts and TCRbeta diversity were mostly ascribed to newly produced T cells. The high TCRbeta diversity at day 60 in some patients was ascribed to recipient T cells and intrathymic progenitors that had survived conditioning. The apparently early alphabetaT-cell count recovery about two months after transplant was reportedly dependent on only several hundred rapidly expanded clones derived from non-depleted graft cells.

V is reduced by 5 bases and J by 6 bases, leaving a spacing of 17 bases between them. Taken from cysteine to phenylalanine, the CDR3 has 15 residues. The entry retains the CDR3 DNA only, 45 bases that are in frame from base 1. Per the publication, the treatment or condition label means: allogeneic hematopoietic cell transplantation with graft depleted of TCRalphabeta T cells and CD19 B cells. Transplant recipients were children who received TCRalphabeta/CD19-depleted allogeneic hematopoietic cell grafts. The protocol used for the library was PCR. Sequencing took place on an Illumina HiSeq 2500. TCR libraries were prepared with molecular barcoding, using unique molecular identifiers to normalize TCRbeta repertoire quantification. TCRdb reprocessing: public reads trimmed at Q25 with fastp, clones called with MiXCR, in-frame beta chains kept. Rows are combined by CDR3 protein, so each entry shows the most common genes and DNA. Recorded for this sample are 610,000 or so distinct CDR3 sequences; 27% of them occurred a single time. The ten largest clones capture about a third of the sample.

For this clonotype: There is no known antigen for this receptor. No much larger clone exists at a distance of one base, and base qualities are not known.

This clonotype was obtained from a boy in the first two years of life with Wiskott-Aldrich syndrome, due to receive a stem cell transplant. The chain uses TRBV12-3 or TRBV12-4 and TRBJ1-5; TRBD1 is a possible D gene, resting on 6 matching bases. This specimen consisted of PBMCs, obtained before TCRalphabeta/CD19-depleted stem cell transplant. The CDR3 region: CASSRVGTGPQPQHF. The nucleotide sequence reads TGTGCCAGCAGTCGTGTTGGTACAGGGCCTCAGCCCCAGCATTTT.